This record covers a single T cell receptor beta chain. This clonotype was observed many times. Its binding antigen is unknown. Per-base qualities were not stored, and no clone one base away is much larger. These data are taken from a study of T cells in Graves' hyperthyroidism and ophthalmopathy (dated by TCRdb to between 2017 and 2020). Describing the broader study: To identify TCR V-J signatures that set the groups apart, the researchers used a discovery cohort of 90 to 100 patients, made up of roughly 40 with Graves' ophthalmopathy and about 55 with stable Graves' hyperthyroidism. An independent validation cohort of under 20 hyperthyroidism patients and 17 patients who later progressed to ophthalmopathy tested prospective prediction of ophthalmopathy. For training and testing, the roughly 97 patients in the discovery cohort were randomly divided in a 7:3 ratio. The study also compared thyroid tissue and blood T-cell repertoires from about six Graves' hyperthyroidism patients. After blood sampling, hyperthyroidism patients were treated with methimazole at a starting dose of 30 mg daily, and ophthalmopathy patients were treated with high-dose intravenous methylprednisolone. TCR Vbeta CDR3 sequencing of some 140 peripheral blood samples (over 40 ophthalmopathy, some 75 hyperthyroidism and some 17 progressor patients) is reported in the paper. Findings and caveats that apply to the study as a whole: During validation, the model predicted progression to ophthalmopathy a median of about 6.5 months ahead of onset, with 60% to 71% sensitivity and about 72% specificity. In cross-validation, a model built on a 13 V-J signature told ophthalmopathy apart from stable hyperthyroidism with approximately 90% sensitivity and around 81% specificity, and in testing the same model reached 80%/75%. Most expanded thyroid clonotypes (frequency above 0.001) were also detected in blood, suggesting blood repertoires may reflect thyroid immune responses. Sample size was not statistically predetermined, and blinding of investigators to group allocation was not performed.

CDR1 and CDR2 were assigned from the germline V gene as SGHRS and YFSETQ. The junction shows trimming of 3 bases on V and 5 bases on J, and the gene matches do not reach 6 bases of it. From the cysteine through the phenylalanine, the CDR3 covers 15 amino acids. The sequence is cut down to CDR3 DNA, 45 bases in frame from base 1. Stable Graves' hyperthyroidism was defined as the absence of progression to ophthalmopathy over 18 months of follow-up. Hyperthyroidism patients were newly diagnosed, with disease duration under 2 months, and aged 18 to 65 years. The study excluded patients with uncontrolled infections, other autoimmune diseases, pregnancy or lactation. Diagnoses relied on clinical symptoms, serum thyroxine and TRAb, thyroid ultrasound and orbital computed tomography. Total RNA was extracted using Trizol reagent, and RNA quality was assessed on an Agilent 2100 Bioanalyzer. TCR beta CDR3 regions were amplified from RNA transcripts. The TCR CDR3 was subjected to a first round of RT-PCR using the HTBI primer set and the Qiagen OneStep RT-PCR kit. Libraries were constructed in a second round of multiplex PCR, after which size selection and purification were carried out. Sequencing of the libraries was done on an Illumina HiSeq2000 using paired-end 100 bp reads. In the authors' own workflow: Raw data were processed with SOAPnuke, discarding reads with adapters, uncalled bases, mean Phred below 15, or no exact constant-primer or identifier match. COPE v1.2.5 was used to merge the high-quality paired reads, and each unique nucleotide sequence was defined as a clonotype. Clonotypes were aligned to IMGT TRBV, TRBD and TRBJ reference segments using MiTCR v1.1. The analysis included only V-J combinations with a frequency above 0.0001, which together covered more than 99% of the repertoires. The TCS score was defined as the ratio of F50 (clonal expansion) to E x V (chaos), calculated using BLOSUM62-based TCRdist between CDR3 peptides within each V-J. Welch's t-statistics and random forest reduced around 520 V-J features to 13, which were used in a naive Bayes classifier (R e1071). Thyroid-blood repertoire similarity was quantified with the Morisita-Horn index. TCRdb passed the public sequencing reads through fastp at Q25 and MiXCR, retaining productive beta sequences. Every distinct CDR3 protein forms one entry, paired with its most common genes and DNA. TCRdb's processing, not the study's, gives the V and J calls here. Counted in this sample were 450,000 to 700,000 distinct CDR3 sequences; 35% to 55% of them appeared once. The ten largest clonotypes hold about 7.8% of the sample.

This receptor was identified in a woman between 18 and 29 years old with Graves' hyperthyroidism. Sequencing was performed on peripheral blood or thyroid tissue (not recorded which). The rearranged segments are TRBV5-1 and TRBJ2-2; 8 bases in between match TRBD1. Here the CDR3 is given as CASSWTTGGTGELFF. The nucleotides are TGCGCCAGCAGCTGGACCACAGGGGGAACCGGGGAGCTGTTTTTT.